These 23 T cell receptor beta chains share one sample of origin, sequenced in a study of cytomegalovirus exposure and HLA in healthy donors (dated by TCRdb to the late 2010s). The method was the immunoSEQ multiplex PCR assay. The multiplex PCR relied on a mix of 60 forward primers for TCR Vbeta segments and 13 reverse primers for TCR Jbeta segments. The clones in this table, taken by TCRdb from immuneACCESS, are in-frame only. Not every clone is retained; where verified, under half of the shortfall comes from an unresolved V gene, and the cause of the rest is unknown. The sample table lists around 91,000 clones, approximately 84% of them with a count of one. The ten largest clones add up to around 2.3% of the sample. The sequenced sample consisted of PBMCs. These receptors came from a man between 18 and 29 years old in good health and CMV-seronegative.

This chain connects TRBV30 to TRBJ2-7, with D tentatively TRBD2 (7 bases). The CDR3 covers 16 residues. The V gene lost 6 bases and the J gene lost 3 bases, with 24 bases spanning the gap. The V gene's germline CDR1 is GTSNPN and CDR2 SVGIG (reference sequence). This chain's CDR3 is CACGGGAGRHLYEQYF. In DNA, the CDR3 is TGTGCCTGCGGTGGGGGGGCGGGACGACATCTCTACGAGCAGTACTTC. Filled out from reference TRBV30 and TRBJ2-7, the complete variable domain reads SQTIHQWPATLVQPVGSPLSLECTVEGTSNPNLYWYRQAAGRGLQLLFYSVGIGQISSEVPQNLSASRPQDRQFILSSKKLLLSDSGFYLCACGGGAGRHLYEQYFGPGTRLTVT.

This clone was seen just once. This chain connects TRBV12-5 to TRBJ2-1; possible D gene TRBD1, 5 bases. The CDR3 consists of 14 residues. CDR1 is LGHNT and CDR2 is FRNRAP in the germline V gene. The V end lost 6 bases, the J end lost 7 bases, and 16 bases lay between the germline ends. CDR3 amino acids: CASGHVVRTNEQFF. CDR3 nucleotide sequence: TGTGCTAGTGGCCACGTCGTTCGGACAAATGAGCAGTTCTTC. Supplemented by reference TRBV12-5 and TRBJ2-1, the full variable domain reads DARVTQTPRHKVTEMGQEVTMRCQPILGHNTVFWYRQTMMQGLELLAYFRNRAPLDDSGMPKDRFSAEMPDATLATLKIQPSEPRDSAVYFCASGHVVRTNEQFFGPGTRLTVL.

This clone was found a few times. V gene TRBV2 combines with J gene TRBJ2-7; TRBD1 matches 7 bases. Germline CDR1 is SNHLY and CDR2 is FYNNEI. CDR3 length equals 14 residues. J lost 3 bases, V lost 8 bases, and 10 bases had no gene match. The chain's CDR3 is CASFPITGVYEQYF. The CDR3, as DNA: TGTGCCAGCTTTCCGATAACAGGGGTCTACGAGCAGTACTTC.

The genes are TRBV14 and TRBJ2-2; 14 bases are shared with TRBD2. The V gene end was trimmed by 4 bases and the J gene end by 6 bases; junction bases not matched to a gene: 10. CDR1 is SGHDN and CDR2 is FVKESK in the germline V gene. CDR3 length: 18 residues. The chain's CDR3 is CASSPGLAGVAPAGELFF. The CDR3 DNA follows: TGTGCCAGCAGCCCGGGACTAGCGGGAGTGGCCCCCGCCGGGGAGCTGTTTTTT.

The table lists this clone with a count of one. The chain links TRBV6-5 to TRBJ2-7; D possibly corresponds to TRBD2 (5 bases). The CDR3 contains 14 residues. V was pared by 2 bases and J by 4 bases, with 12 bases between. From germline, CDR1 is MNHEY and CDR2 SVGAGI. The CDR3 DNA follows: TGTGCCAGCAGTTACACACGACCGGGGTACGAGCAGTACTTC. It codes for CASSYTRPGYEQYF.

The V and J genes are TRBV11-2 and TRBJ2-1; D not resolved. The CDR3 length is 15 residues. V gave up 4 bases and J gave up 0 bases, with 10 bases separating them. CDR1 is SGHAT and CDR2 is FQNNGV in the germline V gene. The DNA for the CDR3 is TGTGCCAGCAGCTCCACGACGGGCTCCTACAATGAGCAGTTCTTC. This sequence encodes CASSSTTGSYNEQFF.

The chain recombines TRBV2 with TRBJ1-1, with D possibly TRBD1 on 5 matching bases. Per germline, CDR1 SNHLY and CDR2 FYNNEI. Between the trimmed V and J ends, which lost 7 bases and 1 base, there was a span of 13 bases. The CDR3 spans 14 residues. This chain's CDR3 is CASNIRGGNTEAFF. The CDR3, as DNA: TGTGCCAGCAATATAAGGGGCGGGAACACTGAAGCTTTCTTT.

The chain is built from TRBV6-5 and TRBJ2-1; 12 nucleotides align to TRBD2. Germline V gene sequence: CDR1 MNHEY, CDR2 SVGAGI. This CDR3 contains 15 residues. V dropped 5 bases and J dropped 8; count of bases not matched to a gene: 7. The CDR3 reads CASSPTSGRRYEQFF. The CDR3 DNA follows: TGTGCCAGCAGTCCAACTAGCGGGAGGAGGTATGAGCAGTTCTTC.

This rearrangement joins TRBV15 to TRBJ1-2; D is possibly TRBD1 (5 bases). The CDR3 consists of 14 residues. V lost 6 bases, J lost 0 bases, and 11 bases lay in between. Germline V gene data show CDR1 as LNHNV and CDR2 as YYDKDF (reference sequence). The CDR3 loop is CATRHDRANYGYTF. The CDR3 bases are TGTGCCACCAGGCACGACAGAGCTAACTATGGCTACACCTTC.

J is TRBJ2-7 and V is TRBV7-2; maybe TRBD2 (6 bases). Per the germline V gene, CDR1 is SGHTA and CDR2 is FQGNSA. The CDR3 has 15 amino acids. The ends were cut back, 5 bases at V and 1 base at J, with 15 bases in the middle. The CDR3 reads CASSNRELASYEQYF. The CDR3 nucleotides are TGTGCCAGCAGCAATCGAGAGCTAGCGTCCTACGAGCAGTACTTC.

This CDR3 is CASSKSTIASYNEQFF. In DNA form, the CDR3 reads TGTGCCAGCAGCAAATCGACCATAGCGTCCTACAATGAGCAGTTCTTC. This chain connects TRBV9 to TRBJ2-1; D may be TRBD2 (5 bases). The CDR3 spans 16 residues. V was trimmed by 4 bases and J by 1 base, leaving 15 bases between them. The germline V gene has CDR1 SGDLS and CDR2 YYNGEE.

The DNA of the CDR3 is TGCGCCAGCAGTGAGGGCCTAATCGGGGACACTGAAGCTTTCTTT. Amino acid sequence: CASSEGLIGDTEAFF. V gene TRBV10-1 combines with J gene TRBJ1-1; D is undetermined. Trimming left V 2 bases short and J 3 bases short, with 13 bases between. CDR1 is WNHNN, CDR2 SYGVQD, per germline (reference sequence). This CDR3 region has 15 residues.

The chain combines TRBV6-1 with TRBJ1-5; D remains unclear. The CDR3 spans 15 residues. CDR1 and CDR2 from the germline V gene are MNHNS and SASEGT. V lost 1 base and J lost 0, with 7 bases in between. CDR3 bases: TGTGCCAGCAGTGAAGGGAGATATAGCAATCAGCCCCAGCATTTT. Translated: CASSEGRYSNQPQHF.

The V and J genes are TRBV6-6 and TRBJ1-4, with D possibly TRBD1 on 6 matching bases. V lost 5 bases and J lost 4, with 11 bases in between. Germline V gene lookup returns CDR1 MNHNY and CDR2 SVGAGI (reference sequence). The CDR3 is 14 amino acids. CDR3 nucleotide sequence: TGTGCCAGCAGTCCGACAGGACTTAATGAAAAACTGTTTTTT. Its translation is CASSPTGLNEKLFF.

V is TRBV14 and J is TRBJ1-2; D unresolved. This CDR3 comprises 13 residues. Germline lookup yields CDR1 SGHDN and CDR2 FVKESK. Trimming stripped 0 bases from V and 4 bases from J, with 6 bases between. The CDR3 sequence: CASSQDFGYGYTF. CDR3 DNA sequence: TGTGCCAGCAGCCAAGATTTCGGCTATGGCTACACCTTC.

In DNA, the CDR3 is TGCGCCAGCAGCCCGGGACAGCTGAACACTGAAGCTTTCTTT. Its translation: CASSPGQLNTEAFF. This rearrangement joins TRBV4-3 to TRBJ1-1, with TRBD1 matching over 7 bases. The CDR3 sequence is 14 residues long. CDR1 is LGHNA, CDR2 YSLEER, per germline. The junction had 2 bases not matched to a gene; V was cut back by 4 bases and J by 0 bases.

This chain joins TRBV18 and TRBJ2-3; tentative D call: TRBD2 (5 bases). Looked up from germline, CDR1 is KGHSH and CDR2 is LQKENI. CDR3 size: 14 residues. The V and J ends lost 5 bases and 4 bases respectively, with 13 bases between them. CDR3 protein: CASSVLGVPDTQYF. As DNA, the CDR3 is TGTGCCAGCTCAGTTCTGGGAGTCCCAGATACGCAGTATTTT. Full variable domain (remainder filled in from reference TRBV18 and TRBJ2-3): NAGVMQNPRHLVRRRGQEARLRCSPMKGHSHVYWYRQLPEEGLKFMVYLQKENIIDESGMPKERFSAEFPKEGPSILRIQQVVRGDSAAYFCASSVLGVPDTQYFGPGTRLTVL.

The chain uses TRBV9 and TRBJ1-2, with a tentative D call TRBD1 (6 bases). CDR3 length equals 16 residues. Germline assignment: CDR1 SGDLS and CDR2 YYNGEE. V was pared by 0 bases and J by 0 bases, with 12 bases between. As DNA, the CDR3 is TGTGCCAGCAGCGTAGATTCAGGGGACACTAACTATGGCTACACCTTC. This gives the protein CASSVDSGDTNYGYTF.

V usage is TRBV6-5 and J usage is TRBJ1-5, with TRBD1 identical over 8 bases. The CDR3 spans 15 residues. Germline V gene lookup returns CDR1 MNHEY and CDR2 SVGAGI. V dropped 4 bases and J dropped 3; count of bases not matched to a gene: 5. This CDR3 reads CASSSGGATNQPQHF. DNA for the CDR3: TGTGCCAGCAGTTCAGGGGGCGCGACCAATCAGCCCCAGCATTTT.

The chain combines TRBV25-1 with TRBJ2-5, with TRBD1 identical over 7 bases. Germline values: CDR1 MGHDK, CDR2 SYGVNS. Trimming at V came to 5 bases and at J to 4 bases, leaving 7 bases not matched to a gene. The CDR3 consists of 14 residues. CDR3 sequence (DNA): TGTGCCAGCAGTCGCCAACAGGGGTTAGAGACCCAGTACTTC. This encodes CASSRQQGLETQYF.

The chain employs TRBV27 and TRBJ2-1, with 9 bases matching TRBD2. V trimming: 7 bases; J trimming: 8 bases; junction bases outside the gene matches: 9. The CDR3 runs to 14 residues. Germline V gives CDR1 MNHEY, CDR2 SMNVEV (reference sequence). CDR3 sequence: CASTVSGSSDEQFF. The CDR3 DNA sequence: TGTGCCAGCACCGTTAGCGGGAGTAGCGATGAGCAGTTCTTC.

CDR3 sequence reads: CASSQWDYEDTQYF. The CDR3 DNA is TGTGCCAGCAGCCAATGGGACTATGAAGATACGCAGTATTTT. This chain connects TRBV4-2 to TRBJ2-3; 7 bases align to TRBD2. Looked up from germline, CDR1 is LGHNA and CDR2 is YNFKEQ. After removal of 2 bases from V and 5 bases from J, the junction contained 4 bases not matched to a gene. This CDR3 region has 14 residues.

The CDR3 reads CASSLPGGRARTQYF. The DNA of the CDR3 is TGTGCCAGCAGTTTGCCGGGCGGGAGGGCCCGGACCCAGTACTTC. The chain combines TRBV28 with TRBJ2-5; 9 bases agree with TRBD2. Per the germline V gene, CDR1 is MDHEN and CDR2 is SYDVKM. V shed 3 bases and J 7 bases; nucleotides not matched to a gene: 9. The CDR3 extends over 15 amino acids. The full variable domain, rest sourced from reference TRBV28 and TRBJ2-5, is DVKVTQSSRYLVKRTGEKVFLECVQDMDHENMFWYRQDPGLGLRLIYFSYDVKMKEKGDIPEGYSVSREKKERFSLILESASTNQTSMYLCASSLPGGRARTQYFGPGTRLLVL.